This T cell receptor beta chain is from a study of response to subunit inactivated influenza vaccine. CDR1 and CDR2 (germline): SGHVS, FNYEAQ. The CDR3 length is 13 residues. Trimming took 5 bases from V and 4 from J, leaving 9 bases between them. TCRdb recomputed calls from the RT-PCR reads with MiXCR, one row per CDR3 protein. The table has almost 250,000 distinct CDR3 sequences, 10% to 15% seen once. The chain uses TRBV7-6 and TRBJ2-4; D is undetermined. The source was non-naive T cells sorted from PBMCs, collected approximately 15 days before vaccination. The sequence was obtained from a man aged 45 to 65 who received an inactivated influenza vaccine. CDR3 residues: CASSQGPKNIQYF. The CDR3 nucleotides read TGTGCCAGCAGCCAAGGACCAAAAAACATTCAGTACTTC.